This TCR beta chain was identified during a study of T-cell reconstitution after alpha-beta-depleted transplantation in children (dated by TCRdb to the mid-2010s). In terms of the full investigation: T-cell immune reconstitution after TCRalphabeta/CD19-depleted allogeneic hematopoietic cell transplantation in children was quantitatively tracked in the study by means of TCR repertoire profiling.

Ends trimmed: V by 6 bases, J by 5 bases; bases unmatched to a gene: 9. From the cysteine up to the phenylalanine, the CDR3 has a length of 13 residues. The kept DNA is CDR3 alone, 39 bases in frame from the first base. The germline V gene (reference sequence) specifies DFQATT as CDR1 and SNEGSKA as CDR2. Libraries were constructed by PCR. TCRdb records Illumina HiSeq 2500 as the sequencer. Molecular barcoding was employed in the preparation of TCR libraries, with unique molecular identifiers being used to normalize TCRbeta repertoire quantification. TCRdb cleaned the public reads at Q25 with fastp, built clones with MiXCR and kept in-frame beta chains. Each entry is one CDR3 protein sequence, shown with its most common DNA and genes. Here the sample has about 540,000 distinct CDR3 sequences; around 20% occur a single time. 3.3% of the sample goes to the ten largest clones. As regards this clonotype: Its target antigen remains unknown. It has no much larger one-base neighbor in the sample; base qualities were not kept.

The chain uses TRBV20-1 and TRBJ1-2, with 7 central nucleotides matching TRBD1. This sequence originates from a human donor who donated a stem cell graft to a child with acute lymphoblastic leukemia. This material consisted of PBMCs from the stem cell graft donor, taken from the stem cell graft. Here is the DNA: TGCAGTGCCCTCCACAGGGGTGAATATGGCTACACCTTC. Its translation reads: CSALHRGEYGYTF.